The rows below give T cell receptor beta chains drawn from one sample of a study of cytomegalovirus exposure and HLA in healthy donors. Sequenced by immunoSEQ multiplex PCR; TCRdb stores in-frame clones only, minus some. This sample has 150,000 to 200,000 clones, with around four fifths found just once. Sequencing was done on a sample of PBMCs. All receptors come from a woman aged 40-49 years in good health and CMV-seronegative. Each CDR3 is given with its conserved first and last residue. The D gene is left open where the match is weak. The listing skips clone size in some rows; elsewhere it reads once, few, many or a size class.

TRBJ2-3	TRBV7-6	-	-	CASSPAGTLTDTQYF	TGTGCCAGCAGCCCAGCGGGCACCCTCACAGATACGCAGTATTTT
TRBJ1-1	TRBV9	TRBD1	-	CASSVRDRGKSEAFF	TGTGCCAGCAGCGTCCGGGACAGGGGTAAGAGTGAAGCTTTCTTT
TRBJ1-2	TRBV5-4	-	-	CASSLYSNYGYTF	TGTGCCAGCAGCTTGTACAGTAACTATGGCTACACCTTC
TRBJ2-1	TRBV9	-	-	CASSPSGDPYNEQFF	TGTGCCAGCAGCCCGTCAGGGGATCCCTACAATGAGCAGTTCTTC
TRBJ2-2	TRBV18	-	-	CASSPQQGSTGELFF	TGTGCCAGCTCACCACAACAGGGTAGCACCGGGGAGCTGTTTTTT
TRBJ1-1	TRBV5-4	TRBD1	-	CASSLDRGGMNTEAFF	TGTGCCAGCAGCCTTGACAGGGGAGGGATGAACACTGAAGCTTTCTTT
TRBJ2-1	TRBV4-2	TRBD2	-	CASSQGPVGRLSYNEQFF	TGTGCCAGCAGCCAAGGTCCAGTCGGGAGGTTGTCCTACAATGAGCAGTTCTTC
TRBJ1-2	TRBV4-1	-	-	CASSQEGAYGYTF	TGCGCCAGCAGCCAAGAAGGGGCTTATGGCTACACCTTC
TRBJ1-1	TRBV7-3	-	-	CASSRGVMNTEAFF	TGTGCCAGCAGCCGGGGAGTTATGAACACTGAAGCTTTCTTT
TRBJ2-7	TRBV5-4	TRBD2	-	CASSLSVAGNYEQYF	TGTGCCAGCAGCTTGTCGGTAGCGGGAAATTACGAGCAGTACTTC
TRBJ2-1	TRBV7-2	TRBD2	-	CASSVSGTSYNEQFF	TGTGCCAGCAGCGTCTCCGGGACTAGCTACAATGAGCAGTTCTTC
TRBJ1-2	TRBV29-1	-	-	CSASPGGQDGYTF	TGCAGCGCCTCTCCCGGGGGGCAGGATGGCTACACCTTC
TRBJ2-3	TRBV5-1	-	-	CASSLGLTDTQYF	TGCGCCAGCAGCTTGGGGCTCACAGATACGCAGTATTTT
TRBJ2-5	TRBV11-3	TRBD1	few	CASRPGQGVKQTQYF	TGTGCCAGCAGACCGGGACAGGGTGTGAAGCAGACCCAGTACTTC
TRBJ2-5	TRBV11-2	TRBD2	-	CASSFAYLASGRVETQYF	TGTGCCAGCAGCTTTGCCTATCTGGCTAGCGGGAGAGTAGAGACCCAGTACTTC
TRBJ2-2	TRBV9	TRBD2	-	CASSPRAGVGTGELFF	TGTGCCAGCAGCCCCCGGGCGGGAGTAGGTACCGGGGAGCTGTTTTTT
TRBJ2-7	TRBV12-5	-	-	CASGLLGASYEQYF	TGTGCTAGTGGTTTGTTGGGGGCCTCCTACGAGCAGTACTTC
TRBJ2-3	TRBV4-1	TRBD1	-	CASSHSGQGTDTQYF	TGCGCCAGCAGCCACTCCGGACAGGGGACAGATACGCAGTATTTT
TRBJ2-1	TRBV5-6	-	-	CASSSRRLPYNEQFF	TGTGCCAGCAGCTCCCGGCGACTACCCTACAATGAGCAGTTCTTC
TRBJ1-3	TRBV21-1	-	-	CASGAGGNTIYF	TGTGCCAGCGGGGCAGGAGGAAACACCATATATTTT
TRBJ2-7	TRBV14	-	-	CASSFAGVSYEQYF	TGTGCCAGCAGCTTTGCAGGGGTCTCCTACGAGCAGTACTTC
TRBJ2-5	TRBV15	-	-	CATTPRGERQETQYF	TGTGCCACCACCCCGCGGGGCGAGCGACAAGAGACCCAGTACTTC
TRBJ2-7	TRBV7-2	TRBD1	-	CASSLAGTGDYEQYF	TGTGCCAGCAGCTTAGCTGGGACAGGGGATTACGAGCAGTACTTC
TRBJ1-3	TRBV18	-	-	CASSPTKPGFGNTIYF	TGTGCCAGCTCACCGACGAAGCCAGGATTTGGAAACACCATATATTTT
TRBJ2-3	TRBV9	TRBD2	-	CASSPGLAGVDTQYF	TGTGCCAGCAGCCCGGGACTAGCGGGAGTGGATACGCAGTATTTT
TRBJ2-7	TRBV28	-	-	CASTSGYEQYF	TGTGCCAGCACTTCCGGGTACGAGCAGTACTTC
TRBJ2-1	TRBV6-1	TRBD2	-	CASSELAGVTYNEQFF	TGTGCCAGCAGTGAACTAGCGGGAGTAACCTACAATGAGCAGTTCTTC
TRBJ2-7	TRBV30	TRBD2	-	CAWGLAGTSYEQYF	TGTGCCTGGGGACTAGCGGGGACCTCCTACGAGCAGTACTTC
TRBJ1-2	TRBV7-6	-	-	CASSFLAAGFPNYGYTF	TGTGCCAGCAGCTTCCTTGCCGCAGGGTTCCCTAACTATGGCTACACCTTC